This T cell receptor beta chain was captured in a study of cytomegalovirus exposure and HLA in healthy donors. Study conclusions and caveats: According to the study, about 180 TCR beta chains were cytomegalovirus-associated. In terms of immune exposure information, only CMV serostatus was available.

Turning to this clone: Antigen unknown.

With 1 base removed from V and 9 bases from J, the gap between germline ends came to 16 bases. CDR1 MGHRA and CDR2 YSYEKL come from the germline V gene. The CDR3 covers 15 residues. Healthy donors of bone marrow made up the group. PCR amplification relied on 60 Vbeta primers (plus 13 Jbeta primers). The method was immunoSEQ multiplex PCR; TCRdb's version includes in-frame clones alone and lacks a portion of them. The repertoire includes 150,000 to 200,000 clones, more than 85% of them detected once, and roughly 1.9% sits in the top ten. The source material was PBMCs. The clonotype originates from a young woman in good health and CMV-seronegative. The chain employs TRBV4-1 and TRBJ2-1, with TRBD2 as a possible D gene (5 bases). The CDR3 is CASSQGTSYLGEQFF. The CDR3 DNA follows: TGCGCCAGCAGCCAAGGGACTTCCTACTTAGGTGAGCAGTTCTTC.